This TCR beta chain was identified in a study of blood T cell repertoires in COVID-19. V dropped 1 base and J dropped 3 bases, with 4 bases sitting between them. The length of the CDR3 is 13 residues. In germline, CDR1 is LGHDT, CDR2 YNNKEL (reference sequence). Profiled with immunoSEQ multiplex PCR; TCRdb holds only in-frame clones, not every one. The sample lists approximately 250,000 clones, 85% to 90% occurring once. The chain employs TRBV3-1 (or the pseudogene TRBV3-2) and TRBJ2-1; D remains unclear. The sequence derives from a woman in her twenties or thirties with acute COVID-19. Sequencing input: PBMCs or T cells enriched from blood (not recorded which). CDR3 sequence reads: CASSQGVYNEQFF. The CDR3 DNA sequence: TGTGCCAGCAGCCAAGGAGTCTACAATGAGCAGTTCTTC.